Listed below are T cell receptor beta chains from one sample, sequenced in a study of T cells in Graves' hyperthyroidism and ophthalmopathy. MiXCR, applied by TCRdb to the multiplex PCR reads, yields one record per CDR3 protein. The sample consists of more than 450,000 distinct CDR3 sequences, 11% to 15% of them appearing once. The sample consisted of blood. All receptors come from a woman between 40 and 55 years old with Graves' hyperthyroidism. Both conserved end residues are part of each CDR3. The D gene is left open where the match is weak. The size field is filled for only some rows; it gives once, few, many or a size class.

j_call d_call v_call clone_size cdr3_aa cdr3_nt
TRBJ2-7 . TRBV11-2 many CASSLGDTASYEQYF TGTGCCAGCAGCTTGGGGGACACAGCCTCCTACGAGCAGTACTTC
TRBJ1-5 . TRBV2 many CASSELGTASAYSNQPQHF TGTGCCAGCAGTGAATTAGGAACGGCAAGCGCGTATAGCAATCAGCCCCAGCATTTT
TRBJ2-5 . TRBV4-1 . CASSQDGSLQETQYF TGCGCCAGCAGCCAAGATGGCAGCCTCCAAGAGACCCAGTACTTC
TRBJ2-1 . TRBV12-3/TRBV12-4 few CASTTARANGQFF TGTGCCAGCACCACGGCCAGAGCTAATGGGCAGTTCTTC
TRBJ1-4 . TRBV6-1 . CASSSVDRKLFF TGTGCCAGCAGTTCCGTTGACAGAAAACTGTTTTTT
TRBJ2-2 TRBD1 TRBV28 many CASNRGVTGELFF TGTGCCAGTAACAGGGGTGTCACCGGGGAGCTGTTTTTT
TRBJ2-3 . TRBV18 . CASSPDYNTDTQYF TGTGCCAGCTCACCAGATTACAACACAGATACGCAGTATTTT
TRBJ1-1 . TRBV7-9 many CASSLDYTEAFF TGTGCCAGCAGCTTAGACTATACTGAAGCTTTCTTT
TRBJ1-1 TRBD1 TRBV18 many CASSPSDRVGTEAFF TGTGCCAGCTCACCGTCGGACAGGGTGGGTACTGAAGCTTTCTTT
TRBJ1-4 TRBD1 TRBV10-1 many CASRGVFGQGASGEKLFF TGCGCCAGCAGGGGAGTCTTCGGACAGGGGGCGTCTGGTGAAAAACTGTTTTTT
TRBJ1-1 . TRBV28 many CVSSPGELQTEAFF TGTGTGAGCAGTCCAGGGGAGTTACAGACTGAAGCTTTCTTT
TRBJ1-4 . TRBV18 few CASSRGRGATNEKLFF TGTGCCAGCTCACGGGGCAGGGGAGCAACTAATGAAAAACTGTTTTTT
TRBJ1-5 . TRBV18 many CASSATDSNQPQHF TGTGCCAGCTCAGCGACAGATAGCAATCAGCCCCAGCATTTT
TRBJ2-7 . TRBV3-1 few CASSQDWVGVDEQYF TGTGCCAGCAGCCAAGATTGGGTAGGGGTCGACGAGCAGTACTTC
TRBJ2-3 TRBD2 TRBV13 many CASSSNIAGPSTDTQYF TGTGCCAGCAGCTCGAACATAGCGGGACCGAGCACAGATACGCAGTATTTT
TRBJ2-1 TRBD2 TRBV6-1 once CASGLADHNEQFF TGTGCCAGCGGGCTAGCGGACCACAATGAGCAGTTCTTC
TRBJ2-2 . TRBV7-6 many CASSPSWDGELFF TGTGCCAGCAGCCCAAGCTGGGACGGGGAGCTGTTTTTT
TRBJ2-1 TRBD2 TRBV7-9 many CASSLVTWTSGRTYNEQFF TGTGCCAGCAGCTTAGTAACTTGGACTAGCGGGAGGACCTACAATGAGCAGTTCTTC
TRBJ2-2 . TRBV7-2 many CASSPDYASGELFF TGTGCCAGCAGCCCGGACTACGCTTCCGGGGAGCTGTTTTTT
TRBJ2-7 . TRBV20-1 many CSARDSRQGTGYEQYF TGCAGTGCTAGAGATTCTCGGCAGGGTACAGGCTACGAGCAGTACTTC
TRBJ2-5 TRBD2 TRBV5-1 few CASSSGLDETQYF TGCGCCAGCAGCTCCGGACTAGATGAGACCCAGTACTTC
TRBJ2-1 TRBD2 TRBV5-1 . CASSRREGLEYNEQFF TGCGCCAGCAGCAGACGGGAGGGCCTCGAATACAATGAGCAGTTCTTC
TRBJ2-7 . TRBV28 many CASSLRGLGNEQYF TGTGCCAGCAGCCTACGAGGGTTGGGCAACGAGCAGTACTTC
TRBJ2-7 . TRBV20-1 many CSDDRFRQPSSYEQYF TGCAGTGATGATCGGTTCCGACAGCCAAGCTCCTACGAGCAGTACTTC
TRBJ2-5 . TRBV5-6 . CASSVRGPETQYF TGTGCCAGCAGCGTACGGGGGCCAGAGACCCAGTACTTC
TRBJ2-1 TRBD1 TRBV29-1 . CSVGTGQGNEQFF TGCAGCGTCGGGACAGGGCAGGGCAATGAGCAGTTCTTC
TRBJ1-2 . TRBV12-3/TRBV12-4 . CASRKLGQDSKDGYTF TGTGCCAGCAGGAAACTAGGACAAGATTCGAAGGATGGCTACACCTTC
TRBJ2-5 . TRBV20-1 many CSARGPGYQYF TGCAGTGCTAGAGGGCCGGGGTACCAGTACTTC
TRBJ2-1 TRBD2 TRBV12-3/TRBV12-4 many CASSSTSGTFGNEQFF TGTGCCAGCAGTTCTACTAGCGGCACCTTCGGCAATGAGCAGTTCTTC
TRBJ1-3 . TRBV7-9 . CASSLESWNSGNTIYF TGTGCCAGCAGCTTAGAGTCCTGGAACTCTGGAAACACCATATATTTT
TRBJ1-2 . TRBV7-9 many CASTKPGAENGYTF TGTGCCAGCACCAAGCCGGGGGCAGAGAATGGCTACACCTTC
TRBJ2-5 . TRBV4-1 many CASSQDLRTQYF TGCGCCAGCAGCCAAGATTTGAGGACCCAGTACTTC
TRBJ2-3 TRBD2 TRBV6-1 many CASNPEAGVRTDTQYF TGTGCCAGCAATCCGGAGGCGGGAGTAAGGACAGATACGCAGTATTTT
TRBJ2-4 . TRBV27 many CASSPRLDLAKNIQYF TGTGCCAGCAGTCCCCGACTAGACTTAGCCAAAAACATTCAGTACTTC
TRBJ2-1 TRBD2 TRBV30 many CAWSVAGGRAYNEQFF TGTGCCTGGAGTGTTGCGGGCGGGAGAGCCTACAATGAGCAGTTCTTC
TRBJ2-7 . TRBV27 many CASSLDGGYEQYF TGTGCCAGCAGTTTAGACGGAGGCTACGAGCAGTACTTC
TRBJ1-2 TRBD1 TRBV18 many CASSPRQGAQGGYTF TGTGCCAGCTCACCCCGACAGGGGGCGCAGGGCGGCTACACCTTC
TRBJ2-1 TRBD2 TRBV28 . CASSETSAENEQFF TGTGCCAGCAGTGAGACTAGCGCGGAAAATGAGCAGTTCTTC
TRBJ2-1 TRBD2 TRBV7-8 many CASRQWTSGTNEQFF TGTGCCAGCAGACAATGGACTAGCGGGACTAATGAGCAGTTCTTC
TRBJ2-1 TRBD2 TRBV30 many CAWSGTSGMGNEQFF TGTGCCTGGAGTGGAACTAGCGGGATGGGGAATGAGCAGTTCTTC
TRBJ1-1 . TRBV28 many CASSLAQTVRTEAFF TGTGCCAGCAGTTTGGCCCAGACTGTGAGGACTGAAGCTTTCTTT
TRBJ2-3 . TRBV7-8 many CASSFGRTDTQYF TGTGCCAGCAGCTTTGGACGCACAGATACGCAGTATTTT
TRBJ1-2 TRBD1 TRBV19 many CASTRDSNGYTF TGTGCCAGTACCAGGGACAGTAACGGCTACACCTTC
TRBJ2-3 . TRBV3-1 . CASSQDPGGTDTQYF TGTGCCAGCAGCCAAGACCCTGGGGGGACAGATACGCAGTATTTT
TRBJ1-5 . TRBV11-2 . CASSVTGSGEPQHF TGTGCCAGCAGCGTAACAGGGTCAGGTGAGCCCCAGCATTTT
TRBJ2-2 . TRBV18 many CASSPTAGYTGELFF TGTGCCAGCTCACCAACGGCAGGTTACACCGGGGAGCTGTTTTTT
TRBJ1-4 . TRBV9 . CASSGYPNEKLFF TGTGCCAGCAGCGGGTACCCTAATGAAAAACTGTTTTTT
TRBJ1-5 . TRBV28 many CASSSEEVAQPQHF TGTGCCAGCAGTTCCGAGGAGGTAGCACAGCCCCAGCATTTT
TRBJ2-3 TRBD1 TRBV12-3/TRBV12-4 few CASSLRGLAYF TGTGCCAGCAGTTTGAGGGGGCTGGCGTATTTT
TRBJ2-7 . TRBV10-1 . CASSTDAYEQYF TGCGCCAGTTCGACTGATGCCTACGAGCAGTACTTC
TRBJ1-6 TRBD1 TRBV28 many CASSLDREVSPLHF TGTGCCAGCAGCCTCGACAGGGAGGTTTCACCCCTCCACTTT
TRBJ1-1 TRBD1 TRBV28 many CASSFPGQGSEAFF TGTGCCAGCAGTTTTCCCGGACAGGGCTCTGAAGCTTTCTTT
TRBJ2-2 TRBD2 TRBV3-1 many CASSQETSGRSNTGELFF TGTGCCAGCAGCCAAGAGACTAGCGGAAGATCGAACACCGGGGAGCTGTTTTTT
TRBJ2-5 . TRBV10-2 few CASSGIADQETQYF TGCGCCAGCAGTGGGATAGCGGATCAAGAGACCCAGTACTTC
TRBJ2-2 TRBD1 TRBV12-3/TRBV12-4 few CASSGQGTGSNTGELFF TGTGCCAGCAGTGGACAGGGGACCGGCTCGAACACCGGGGAGCTGTTTTTT
TRBJ1-1 TRBD1 TRBV30 many CAWSVTGGAEAFF TGTGCCTGGAGTGTGACAGGGGGAGCTGAAGCTTTCTTT
TRBJ1-5 TRBD1 TRBV20-1 many CSATLQGINQPQHF TGCAGTGCAACCTTACAGGGGATCAATCAGCCCCAGCATTTT